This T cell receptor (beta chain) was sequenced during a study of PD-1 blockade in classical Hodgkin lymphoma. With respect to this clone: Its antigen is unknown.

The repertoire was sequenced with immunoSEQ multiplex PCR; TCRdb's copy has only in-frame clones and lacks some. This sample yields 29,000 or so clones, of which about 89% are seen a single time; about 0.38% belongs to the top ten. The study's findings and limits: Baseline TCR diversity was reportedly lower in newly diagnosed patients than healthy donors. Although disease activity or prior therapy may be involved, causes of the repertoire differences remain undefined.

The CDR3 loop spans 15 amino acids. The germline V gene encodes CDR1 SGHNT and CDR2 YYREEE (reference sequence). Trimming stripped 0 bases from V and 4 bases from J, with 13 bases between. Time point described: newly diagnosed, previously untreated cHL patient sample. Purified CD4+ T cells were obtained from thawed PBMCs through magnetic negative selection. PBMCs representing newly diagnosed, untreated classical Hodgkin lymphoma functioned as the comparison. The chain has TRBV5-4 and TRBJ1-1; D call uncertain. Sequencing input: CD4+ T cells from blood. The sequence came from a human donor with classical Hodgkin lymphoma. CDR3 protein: CASSLGAALSTEAFF. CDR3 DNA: TGTGCCAGCAGCTTGGGGGCAGCGCTAAGCACTGAAGCTTTCTTT.